These 12 T cell receptor beta chains share one sample of origin, sequenced in a study of blood T cell repertoires in COVID-19. Sequencing was performed with immunoSEQ multiplex PCR; in TCRdb, only in-frame clones are kept and a portion is missing. The table shows 200,000 to 250,000 clones, with roughly nine tenths occurring only once. The sample comprised PBMCs or T cells enriched from blood (not recorded which). All receptors come from a woman between 25 and 40 years old who had recovered from COVID-19.

The V and J genes are TRBV5-8 and TRBJ1-2; D possibly corresponds to TRBD1 (5 bases). Germline-derived CDR1 and CDR2 are SGHTS and YDEGEE. V was trimmed by 4 bases and J by 8 bases, leaving 15 bases between them. CDR3 length: 13 residues. CDR3 DNA: TGTGCCAGCAGCCCCGGGGGGGTACGGGGCTACACCTTC. This sequence encodes CASSPGGVRGYTF.

The chain recombines TRBV6-5 with TRBJ1-2; D is perhaps TRBD1 (6 bases). Germline CDR1 MNHEY, CDR2 SVGAGI. The CDR3 runs 16 residues. V gave up 0 bases and J gave up 4 bases, with 15 bases separating them. This chain's CDR3 is CASSYSSDRRTYGYTF. As DNA, the CDR3 is TGTGCCAGCAGTTACTCCTCTGACAGGCGGACCTATGGCTACACCTTC.

This chain links TRBV9 with TRBJ2-5; TRBD1 might be the D (6 bases). The CDR3 is 15 amino acids. Germline V gives CDR1 SGDLS, CDR2 YYNGEE. Trimming cost V 1 base and J 0 bases, with 10 bases left between them. For the CDR3, the DNA is TGTGCCAGCAGCGTACAGGGGAGAGACCAAGAGACCCAGTACTTC. Translated: CASSVQGRDQETQYF.

The chain carries TRBV27 and TRBJ1-1; D gene unclear. V was clipped by 4 bases and J by 0 bases, with 12 bases between them. The CDR3 is 15 residues long. Germline-derived CDR1 and CDR2 are MNHEY and SMNVEV (reference sequence). Here the CDR3 reads CASSSREGLNTEAFF. In nucleotides, the CDR3 is TGTGCCAGCAGTTCGAGAGAGGGATTGAACACTGAAGCTTTCTTT.

This clone was seen just once. The rearrangement joins TRBV6-1 to TRBJ2-3; 11 nucleotides agree with TRBD1. This CDR3 has 17 amino acids. V was clipped by 4 bases and J by 6 bases; unmatched bases: 12. CDR1 is MNHNS, CDR2 SASEGT, per germline. The CDR3 DNA follows: TGTGCCAGCAGTGGAGACTCCGGGACAGGGGGAAGGGATACGCAGTATTTT. Amino acid sequence: CASSGDSGTGGRDTQYF.

The chain has TRBV19 and TRBJ1-2, with TRBD1 matching 7 bases. In germline, CDR1 is LNHDA, CDR2 SQIVND (reference sequence). The CDR3 totals 13 residues. J was trimmed by 7 bases and V by 1 base; bases with no gene match: 3. The CDR3 region is CASSIGGGVGYTF. CDR3 sequence (DNA): TGTGCCAGTAGTATAGGAGGGGGCGTTGGCTACACCTTC.

This sequence joins TRBV11-2 and TRBJ2-5; TRBD2 aligns across 7 bases. Germline CDR1 is SGHAT and CDR2 is FQNNGV. The V gene end was trimmed by 4 bases and the J gene end by 0 bases; junction bases not matched to a gene: 8. The CDR3 contains 16 residues. The CDR3 region is CASSYRGVADQETQYF. CDR3 nucleotide sequence: TGTGCCAGCAGCTACCGGGGGGTAGCGGACCAAGAGACCCAGTACTTC. Full variable domain (missing parts from reference TRBV11-2 and TRBJ2-5): EAGVAQSPRYKIIEKRQSVAFWCNPISGHATLYWYQQILGQGPKLLIQFQNNGVVDDSQLPKDRFSAERLKGVDSTLKIQPAKLEDSAVYLCASSYRGVADQETQYFGPGTRLLVL.

The chain couples TRBV4-3 to TRBJ2-7, with 14 positions matching TRBD2. CDR3 length: 16 residues. V lost 4 bases to trimming and J lost 3 bases; unmatched junction nucleotides: 5. The germline V gene has CDR1 LGHNA and CDR2 YSLEER. As DNA, the CDR3 is TGCGCCAGCAGCCCCGGACTAGCGGGGGGCCTCTACGAGCAGTACTTC. Protein: CASSPGLAGGLYEQYF.

The chain has TRBV5-6 and TRBJ2-1, with 7 positions matching TRBD1. The CDR3 extends over 17 amino acids. The germline gives CDR1 SGHDT, CDR2 YYEEEE. Trimming at V came to 3 bases and at J to 6 bases, leaving 15 bases not matched to a gene. CDR3 in amino acids: CASSSTPTRGQGNEQFF. CDR3 coding DNA: TGTGCCAGCAGCTCGACGCCAACAAGGGGGCAGGGCAATGAGCAGTTCTTC.

This clone was detected only a few times. This specimen includes other DNA sequences encoding the same CDR3. The genes are TRBV19 and TRBJ1-5; 9 nucleotides line up with TRBD1. CDR3 size: 15 residues. The trim removed 4 bases at V and 2 bases at J, leaving 3 bases unmatched. In germline, CDR1 is LNHDA, CDR2 SQIVND (reference sequence). The CDR3 sequence: CASSRDREGNQPQHF. The CDR3 DNA follows: TGTGCCAGTAGTAGGGACAGGGAGGGCAATCAGCCCCAGCATTTT. The variable domain in full, completed from reference TRBV19 and TRBJ1-5, reads DGGITQSPKYLFRKEGQNVTLSCEQNLNHDAMYWYRQDPGQGLRLIYYSQIVNDFQKGDIAEGYSVSREKKESFPLTVTSAQKNPTAFYLCASSRDREGNQPQHFGDGTRLSIL.

The chain couples TRBV9 to TRBJ2-3; D is undetermined. The CDR3 has 14 amino acids. Germline V gene sequence: CDR1 SGDLS, CDR2 YYNGEE. The CDR3 DNA reads TGTGCGAGTAAAGAGCTAACTAGCACAGATACGCAGTATTTT. This gives the protein CASKELTSTDTQYF. Drawing the rest from reference TRBV9 and TRBJ2-3, the complete variable domain is DSGVTQTPKHLITATGQRVTLRCSPRSGDLSVYWYQQSLDQGLQFLIQYYNGEERAKGNILERFSAQQFPDLHSELNLSSLELGDSALYFCASKELTSTDTQYFGPGTRLTVL.

This clone has a single count. The chain recombines TRBV5-5 with TRBJ1-2, with TRBD1 as a possible D gene (6 bases). The CDR3 is made up of 14 amino acids. In germline, CDR1 is SGHKS, CDR2 YYEKEE (reference sequence). Trimming pared 4 bases from V and 3 bases from J, leaving 13 bases between. The DNA for the CDR3 is TGTGCCAGCAGCACACCACAGGGCTACTATGGCTACACCTTC. It encodes CASSTPQGYYGYTF.